This TCR beta chain was identified in a study of breast tumors, draining lymph nodes, adjacent tissues. One entry per CDR3 protein, called by TCRdb with MiXCR from the multiplex PCR reads. The table lists roughly 260,000 distinct CDR3 sequences, roughly 31% of them singletons. Breast cancer patients provided tissue from their axillary draining lymph nodes. This clonotype was counted at least ten times. In germline, CDR1 is DFQATT, CDR2 SNEGSKA (reference sequence). V lost 6 bases, J lost 0 bases, and 8 bases lay in between. This CDR3 is built from 13 residues. The chain combines TRBV20-1 with TRBJ2-2; D is perhaps TRBD1 (6 bases). The receptor was isolated from a female donor with breast cancer. Some clones in this sample may be carry-over from other donors' samples. The sequenced material came from axillary lymph node tissue. CDR3 nucleotides: TGCAGTGCCAGGGGCCCGAACACCGGGGAGCTGTTTTTT. Its translation is CSARGPNTGELFF.